Listed here is a single T cell receptor beta chain. With 0 bases clipped from V and 3 bases from J, the junction kept 6 bases outside the gene matches. Germline loops: CDR1 SGHDT, CDR2 YYEEEE. This CDR3 spans 15 amino acids. Using immunoSEQ multiplex PCR, the repertoire was profiled, and TCRdb retains in-frame clones only, with some absent. This sample has tens of thousands of clones, with roughly 90% found just once. The data were obtained in a study of technical replicates of blood from a few donors. Sequencing was performed on PBMCs. This TCR was sampled from a human donor in good health. Some clones in this sample may be carry-over from other donors' samples. This chain joins TRBV5-6 and TRBJ2-7, with TRBD1 identical over 7 bases. CDR3 bases: TGTGCCAGCAGCTTGGCCCATGACAGGGACTACGAGCAGTACTTC. This sequence encodes CASSLAHDRDYEQYF.